This T cell receptor (beta chain) derives from a study of blood T cells in healthy people across ages. The CDR3 runs 13 residues. The ends were cut back, 0 bases at V and 4 bases at J, with 6 bases in the middle. Notes on this clonotype: Its antigen remains unidentified.

Findings of the study overall: Fewer expanded clones and more diversity marked long-lived versus aged donors.

Together with a sample-barcoded 5' primer, a J-beta primer mix was included in a second PCR lasting roughly 6 to 12 cycles. Each cDNA molecule, via a template-switch adaptor with 12 random nucleotides, was tagged. From the 5' RACE reads, TCRdb called clonotypes with MiXCR, one entry per CDR3 protein. The data show about 680,000 distinct CDR3 sequences, around 45% seen once. This receptor was identified in a woman in her sixties or seventies in good health. The sample comprised blood. This sequence joins TRBV12-3 or TRBV12-4 and TRBJ1-1; D is unresolved. The CDR3 here is CASSLAVSTEAFF. The CDR3 DNA is TGTGCCAGCAGTTTAGCAGTGAGCACTGAAGCTTTCTTT.